Following are 5 T cell receptor beta chains from one sample sequenced in a study of blood T cell repertoires in COVID-19. The data were produced by immunoSEQ multiplex PCR, yet TCRdb's version contains in-frame clones alone and is incomplete. This table holds 350,000 to 400,000 clones, around 91% found once. Specimen: PBMCs or T cells enriched from blood (not recorded which). The receptor set was obtained from a man between 18 and 29 years old who had recovered from COVID-19.

V usage is TRBV28 and J usage is TRBJ1-2; tentative D call: TRBD1 (6 bases). Germline V CDR1 and CDR2: MDHEN, SYDVKM. Trimming stripped 3 bases from V and 4 bases from J, with 12 bases between. There are 14 residues in the CDR3. CDR3 sequence reads: CASSFGAGAYGYTF. CDR3 DNA sequence: TGTGCCAGCAGTTTTGGGGCAGGGGCCTATGGCTACACCTTC.

About this clone itself: The sample carries other DNA sequences with the same CDR3. The chain recombines TRBV19 with TRBJ2-7; perhaps TRBD2 as D (5 bases). The germline V gene encodes CDR1 LNHDA and CDR2 SQIVND (reference sequence). The CDR3 covers 13 residues. V lost 4 bases and J 1 base, leaving 8 bases between the germline ends. Here the CDR3 DNA reads TGTGCCAGTAGTAATCGGGGTTCCTACGAGCAGTACTTC. This translates into CASSNRGSYEQYF.

In this sample, this clone turned up once. The chain uses TRBV10-3 and TRBJ1-5; TRBD1 matches at 9 bases. The CDR3 sequence is 14 residues long. Germline lookup yields CDR1 ENHRY and CDR2 SYGVKD. With 10 bases clipped from V and 5 bases from J, the junction kept 9 bases outside the gene matches. The CDR3 sequence: CATRTGAWDQPQHF. The CDR3 coding sequence is TGTGCCACCCGGACAGGGGCGTGGGATCAGCCCCAGCATTTT.

This chain joins TRBV14 and TRBJ2-7, with 10 bases fitting TRBD2. Germline trimming cut 1 base from V and 3 bases from J; bases unmatched to any gene: 18. Germline V gene sequence: CDR1 SGHDN, CDR2 FVKESK. This CDR3 is 20 amino acids long. The CDR3 sequence is CASSQVGDHGVSGGDYEQYF. CDR3 DNA sequence: TGTGCCAGCAGCCAAGTTGGGGACCATGGAGTCAGCGGGGGGGACTACGAGCAGTACTTC. The whole variable domain, remainder taken from reference TRBV14 and TRBJ2-7, is EAGVTQFPSHSVIEKGQTVTLRCDPISGHDNLYWYRRVMGKEIKFLLHFVKESKQDESGMPNNRFLAERTGGTYSTLKVQPAELEDSGVYFCASSQVGDHGVSGGDYEQYFGPGTRLTVT.

The table lists this clone with a count of one. The V gene is TRBV19, the J gene TRBJ1-1; the match to TRBD1 covers 8 bases. V shed 9 bases and J 9 bases; nucleotides not matched to a gene: 12. Germline V lookup: CDR1 LNHDA, CDR2 SQIVND (reference sequence). The length of the CDR3 is 13 residues. The CDR3 region has the DNA TGTGCCAGCGGACAGGGTAGGACCTCCAAAGCTTTCTTT. Residues: CASGQGRTSKAFF.